The 10 T cell receptor beta chains below all came from one sample that was sequenced in a study of cytomegalovirus exposure and HLA in healthy donors. 60 Vbeta and 13 Jbeta primers were used in PCR. The method was immunoSEQ multiplex PCR; TCRdb's version includes in-frame clones alone and lacks a portion of them. This sample has about 55,000 clones; 65% to 80% occur once, and the top ten carry more than 2.5%. Sequenced input: PBMCs. The origin of the receptors is a female donor in good health and CMV-seronegative.

The chain recombines TRBV18 with TRBJ2-7; 7 positions agree with TRBD1. With V trimmed by 3 bases and J by 5 bases, 1 base remained unmatched. Germline V gene lookup returns CDR1 KGHSH and CDR2 LQKENI. This CDR3 comprises 12 residues. The CDR3: CASSPQGDEQYF. The CDR3 DNA reads as TGTGCCAGCTCACCCCAGGGGGACGAGCAGTACTTC.

This chain uses TRBV9 with TRBJ2-3; 13 bases agree with TRBD2. From germline, CDR1 is SGDLS and CDR2 YYNGEE. J was trimmed by 1 base and V by 0 bases; bases with no gene match: 2. The CDR3 spans 17 residues. The CDR3 DNA follows: TGTGCCAGCAGCGTAGTCGGACTAGCGGGGGGCACAGATACGCAGTATTTT. Residues: CASSVVGLAGGTDTQYF.

The chain joins TRBV6-6 to TRBJ2-1; 9 positions match TRBD2. This CDR3 is built from 15 residues. The germline V gene has CDR1 MNHNY and CDR2 SVGAGI (reference sequence). Trimming took 6 bases from V and 4 from J; bases not matched to a gene: 7. Here the CDR3 DNA reads TGTGCCAGCAGAAGAACTAGCGGGCCTTACAATGAGCAGTTCTTC. Translating gives CASRRTSGPYNEQFF.

The chain is built from TRBV28 and TRBJ2-3; 8 nucleotides agree with TRBD2. CDR3 length: 17 amino acids. The germline V gene has CDR1 MDHEN and CDR2 SYDVKM. The V gene end was trimmed by 9 bases and the J gene end by 0 bases; junction bases not matched to a gene: 14. CDR3 protein: CASPPLAGGDSTDTQYF. Here the CDR3 DNA reads TGTGCCAGTCCCCCGCTAGCGGGCGGGGATAGCACAGATACGCAGTATTTT.

The CDR3 nucleotides are TGTGCCAGCAGCGCCGGGACAGGGGACGAGCAGTACTTC. Encoded protein: CASSAGTGDEQYF. The chain carries TRBV7-2 and TRBJ2-7, with 10 nucleotides matching TRBD1. The V gene end was trimmed by 5 bases and the J gene end by 5 bases; junction bases not matched to a gene: 3. CDR1 SGHTA and CDR2 FQGNSA come from the germline V gene. This CDR3 spans 13 amino acids.

The rearrangement uses TRBV9 and TRBJ1-2; D possibly corresponds to TRBD1 (5 bases). Trimming removed 0 bases at V and 6 bases at J, with 18 bases between. Germline lookup yields CDR1 SGDLS and CDR2 YYNGEE. The length of the CDR3 is 16 residues. CDR3 DNA: TGTGCCAGCAGCGTAGCCCCCTTTCCGGGGGAAGATGGCTACACCTTC. Translation gives CASSVAPFPGEDGYTF.

This sequence joins TRBV2 and TRBJ2-5; D is perhaps TRBD2 (5 bases). V lost 6 bases, J lost 4 bases, and 15 bases lay in between. This CDR3 is built from 14 residues. Germline CDR1 SNHLY, CDR2 FYNNEI. The CDR3 DNA reads TGTGCCAGCAGCCGATCGAGGGTAGGAGAGACCCAGTACTTC. Translated, it gives CASSRSRVGETQYF.

The chain combines TRBV7-3 with TRBJ2-7, with a weak D call TRBD2 (5 bases). The CDR3 totals 12 residues. V shed 8 bases and J shed 0 bases, with 8 bases lying between them. Germline loops: CDR1 SGHTA, CDR2 FQGTGA. The CDR3 DNA reads TGTGCCAGCGAGGGCCCCTCCTACGAGCAGTACTTC. Translating it yields CASEGPSYEQYF.

The chain has TRBV9 and TRBJ2-3; D unclear. The germline V and J ends were trimmed by 0 bases and 2 bases, with 10 bases remaining between them. The germline CDR1 and CDR2 sequences are SGDLS and YYNGEE. This CDR3 has 15 amino acids. The CDR3 coding sequence is TGTGCCAGCAGCGTAGATGGCGGAATCACAGATACGCAGTATTTT. It translates to CASSVDGGITDTQYF.

This chain uses TRBV4-3 with TRBJ2-1, with D possibly being TRBD2 (6 bases). Germline V CDR1 and CDR2: LGHNA, YSLEER. The CDR3 has 14 amino acids. Between the trimmed V and J ends, which lost 3 bases and 14 bases, there was a span of 20 bases. The CDR3 region has the DNA TGCGCCAGCAGCCAGGGGCTTGAGGGACTGCCAAAGTTCTTC. Translation: CASSQGLEGLPKFF.